This TCR beta chain came from a study of T cell changes during pregnancy in multiple sclerosis. Sequencing used immunoSEQ multiplex PCR; TCRdb keeps in-frame clones, though not all of them. The table has around 100,000 clones, more than 85% seen once. The CDR3 covers 12 residues. Deletions cut 0 bases from V and 9 bases from J, with 6 bases between. Per germline, CDR1 SGHDN and CDR2 FVKESK. The rearrangement links TRBV14 to TRBJ2-1; D uncertain. This TCR derives from a female donor with multiple sclerosis, enrolled in a pregnancy study. Sequencing used peripheral blood, obtained after pregnancy. CDR3 sequence (DNA): TGTGCCAGCAGCCAAGATAGAGTTGAGCAGTTCTTC. It specifies CASSQDRVEQFF.